This entry lists 14 T cell receptor beta chains sequenced from one sample in a study of cytomegalovirus exposure and HLA in healthy donors. In the PCR, 60 Vbeta and 13 Jbeta primers were used. Profiling relied on immunoSEQ multiplex PCR, and the TCRdb table lists in-frame clones only, not all of them. This sample has fewer than 85,000 clones, with about 70% found just once. The sample comprised PBMCs. The receptors were gathered from a male donor in good health and CMV-seropositive.

The rearrangement links TRBV19 to TRBJ1-1; TRBD1 aligns across 8 bases. The CDR3 extends over 16 amino acids. Trimming cost V 5 bases and J 4 bases; bases outside gene matches: 12. Looked up from germline, CDR1 is LNHDA and CDR2 is SQIVND (reference sequence). The DNA for the CDR3 is TGTGCCAGTAGTCTCCGACAGGGGAAAGTGGTCACTGAAGCTTTCTTT. This translates into CASSLRQGKVVTEAFF.

This chain joins TRBV5-1 and TRBJ1-2; the D is unclear. The CDR3 length is 14 residues. Trimming removed 0 bases from V and 1 base from J, with 7 bases in between. In germline, CDR1 is SGHRS, CDR2 YFSETQ. The CDR3 DNA follows: TGCGCCAGCAGCTTGGCCCACGGTAACTATGGCTACACCTTC. It translates to CASSLAHGNYGYTF. Looking up the rest from reference TRBV5-1 and TRBJ1-2 gives the full variable domain: KAGVTQTPRYLIKTRGQQVTLSCSPISGHRSVSWYQQTPGQGLQFLFEYFSETQRNKGNFPGRFSGRQFSNSRSEMNVSTLELGDSALYLCASSLAHGNYGYTFGSGTRLTVV.

The chain employs TRBV29-1 and TRBJ2-7; 7 bases map to TRBD1. V dropped 6 bases and J dropped 2; count of bases not matched to a gene: 7. This CDR3 has 13 amino acids. Germline V gene sequence: CDR1 SQVTM, CDR2 ANQGSEA. The CDR3 coding sequence is TGCAGCGTCGGCAGACAGGGAACCTACGAGCAGTACTTC. Translated, it gives CSVGRQGTYEQYF.

This clone was recorded only once. The J gene is TRBJ1-2, the V gene TRBV7-3; 7 nucleotides match TRBD1. Germline assignment: CDR1 SGHTA and CDR2 FQGTGA. With 1 base clipped from V and 4 bases from J, the junction kept 12 bases outside the gene matches. There are 17 residues in the CDR3. CDR3 in amino acids: CASSLNHKGAQGYGYTF. DNA for the CDR3: TGTGCCAGCAGCTTAAATCATAAGGGGGCGCAAGGCTATGGCTACACCTTC.

The chain is built from TRBV19 and TRBJ1-3; D remains ambiguous. The CDR3 covers 15 residues. V lost 0 bases and J lost 0, with 6 bases in between. The germline gives CDR1 LNHDA, CDR2 SQIVND (reference sequence). The CDR3 loop reads CASSIDQSSGNTIYF. The DNA for the CDR3 is TGTGCCAGTAGTATAGATCAATCCTCTGGAAACACCATATATTTT.

The gene calls are TRBV4-2 and TRBJ2-1, with D possibly being TRBD2 (7 bases). Deletions cut 0 bases from V and 7 bases from J, with 16 bases between. CDR1 and CDR2 from the germline V gene are LGHNA and YNFKEQ. The CDR3 runs to 16 residues. The CDR3 nucleotides read TGTGCCAGCAGCCAAGATGGCGGGGGCACTTCTAATGAGCAGTTCTTC. Translation: CASSQDGGGTSNEQFF.

The gene calls are TRBV5-1 and TRBJ2-1; 8 bases line up with TRBD2. This CDR3 is built from 15 residues. V was clipped by 4 bases and J by 6 bases; unmatched bases: 9. Germline V gene sequence: CDR1 SGHRS, CDR2 YFSETQ. The CDR3 DNA follows: TGCGCCAGCAGCCTCCACCCACTAGCGGCCAATGAGCAGTTCTTC. Amino acids: CASSLHPLAANEQFF.

V and J are TRBV10-3 and TRBJ2-7, with D hard to call. This CDR3 region has 12 residues. CDR1 is ENHRY, CDR2 SYGVKD, per germline. Between the trimmed V and J ends, which lost 7 bases and 5 bases, there was a span of 12 bases. The CDR3 loop is CAITPTGDEQYF. Here the CDR3 DNA reads TGTGCCATCACCCCGACTGGAGACGAGCAGTACTTC.

This clone was detected once. This sequence joins TRBV19 and TRBJ2-7, with 8 bases matching TRBD2. Losses at the gene ends were 7 bases for V and 4 bases for J; bases not matched to a gene: 9. CDR1 is LNHDA and CDR2 is SQIVND in the germline V gene (reference sequence). This CDR3 is built from 14 residues. CDR3 sequence (DNA): TGTGCCAGTACCCCCGGGAGGGGAGGATACGAGCAGTACTTC. Its translation is CASTPGRGGYEQYF. Full variable domain (outside the CDR3, taken from reference TRBV19 and TRBJ2-7): DGGITQSPKYLFRKEGQNVTLSCEQNLNHDAMYWYRQDPGQGLRLIYYSQIVNDFQKGDIAEGYSVSREKKESFPLTVTSAQKNPTAFYLCASTPGRGGYEQYFGPGTRLTVT.

This sequence joins TRBV18 and TRBJ2-2, with D perhaps TRBD1 (6 bases). Germline V gene lookup returns CDR1 KGHSH and CDR2 LQKENI. Trimming took 0 bases from V and 5 from J, leaving 10 bases between them. The CDR3 has 15 amino acids. CDR3 in DNA: TGTGCCAGCTCACCACCGGGGGCGCGGACCGGGGAGCTGTTTTTT. It is translated as CASSPPGARTGELFF.

V is TRBV6-5 and J is TRBJ1-6; D perhaps matches TRBD1 (6 bases). V gave up 7 bases and J gave up 7 bases, with 17 bases separating them. CDR1 MNHEY and CDR2 SVGAGI come from the germline V gene. This CDR3 comprises 15 residues. This chain's CDR3 is CASTRASGQNSPLHF. Here the CDR3 DNA reads TGTGCCAGCACCCGGGCGAGCGGACAGAATTCACCCCTCCACTTT.

CDR3 DNA: TGTGCCGGACGGACGGGGGGAGGGACAGATACGCAGTATTTT. This encodes CAGRTGGGTDTQYF. The V and J genes are TRBV2 and TRBJ2-3; 7 bases align to TRBD2. This CDR3 is 14 amino acids long. Germline trimming cut 11 bases from V and 3 bases from J; bases unmatched to any gene: 11. Germline V gives CDR1 SNHLY, CDR2 FYNNEI. Full variable domain (rest looked up from reference TRBV2 and TRBJ2-3): EPEVTQTPSHQVTQMGQEVILRCVPISNHLYFYWYRQILGQKVEFLVSFYNNEISEKSEIFDDQFSVERPDGSNFTLKIRSTKLEDSAMYFCAGRTGGGTDTQYFGPGTRLTVL.

This clone was counted once. Additional DNA sequences in this sample encode the identical CDR3. The chain carries TRBV11-3 and TRBJ2-1, with TRBD1 identical over 11 bases. CDR3 length: 15 residues. Germline V gives CDR1 SGHNT, CDR2 YENEEA. With 2 bases clipped from V and 6 bases from J, the junction kept 3 bases outside the gene matches. Here the CDR3 DNA reads TGTGCCAGCAGCTTAAGAGGGACAGGGGGCAATGAGCAGTTCTTC. Translation: CASSLRGTGGNEQFF. Complete variable domain (other parts from reference TRBV11-3 and TRBJ2-1): EAGVVQSPRYKIIEKKQPVAFWCNPISGHNTLYWYLQNLGQGPELLIRYENEEAVDDSQLPKDRFSAERLKGVDSTLKIQPAELGDSAVYLCASSLRGTGGNEQFFGPGTRLTVL.

This clone was picked up a small number of times. The gene calls are TRBV30 and TRBJ2-7; D is unresolved. From germline, CDR1 is GTSNPN and CDR2 SVGIG (reference sequence). Between the trimmed V and J ends, which lost 1 base and 7 bases, there was a span of 14 bases. The CDR3 length is 13 residues. DNA for the CDR3: TGTGCCTGGAGTGGGTCTGCCCTCCGGGAGCAGTACTTC. Encoded protein: CAWSGSALREQYF.